The source of this T cell receptor (beta chain) is a study of cytomegalovirus exposure and HLA in healthy donors. Study-wide results and caveats: Accounts indicate the classifier identified cytomegalovirus status with strong specificity and sensitivity.

For this clone: The antigen is undetermined.

V was cut by 5 bases and J by 0 bases, with 7 bases left in between. The germline CDR1 and CDR2 sequences are LNHDA and SQIVND (reference sequence). There are 14 residues in the CDR3. This table comes from immunoSEQ multiplex PCR, and its TCRdb copy is limited to in-frame clones, with some not included. Altogether 78,000 or so clones are present, 95% to 97% being singletons, with the ten largest covering roughly 1.6%. The chain couples TRBV19 to TRBJ2-2, with D uncertain. Sequencing was done on a sample of PBMCs. The source is a man aged 18 to 35 in good health and CMV-seropositive. The CDR3 loop is CASSSVTNTGELFF. CDR3 sequence (DNA): TGTGCCAGTAGTTCGGTGACGAACACCGGGGAGCTGTTTTTT.